A single sample gave rise to the 29 T cell receptor beta chains below, sequenced in a study of Ad26.COV2.S vaccination and SARS-CoV-2 variants. Assay: immunoSEQ multiplex PCR; the TCRdb copy retains only in-frame clones and omits some. The sample includes hundreds of thousands of clones, about 90% of them seen just once. This sample's treatment: approximately 18 received Ad26.COV2.S at low or high dose, single or two shots; about 5 received placebo; per-sample allocation not given. At day 63 after the first vaccine or placebo injection, samples were drawn. Sequencing was performed on peripheral blood, taken in a trial of Ad26.COV2.S vaccine versus placebo. The receptors were sampled from a person aged 18-65 years who received the Ad26.COV2.S COVID-19 vaccine or a placebo.

This sequence joins TRBV24-1 and TRBJ2-1; TRBD2 might be the D (5 bases). CDR1 and CDR2 from the germline V gene are KGHDR and SFDVKD. Deletions cut 1 base from V and 7 bases from J, with 13 bases between. This CDR3 spans 15 amino acids. The CDR3, as DNA: TGTGCCACCAGTGATTTCGGCGGAGGTAGGAATGAGCAGTTCTTC. This sequence encodes CATSDFGGGRNEQFF.

In its sample, this clone was seen once. The rearrangement links TRBV15 to TRBJ2-2, with D maybe TRBD1 (7 bases). Trimming left V 3 bases short and J 1 base short, with 15 bases between. From germline, CDR1 is LNHNV and CDR2 YYDKDF (reference sequence). This CDR3 has 17 residues. The CDR3 region has the DNA TGTGCCACCAGCAGGGACCGACAGGGAGGGAACACCGGGGAGCTGTTTTTT. Its protein is CATSRDRQGGNTGELFF.

The sample holds a few counts of this clone. V is TRBV6-5 and J is TRBJ1-6, with D uncertain. CDR3 size: 15 residues. Trimming removed 0 bases from V and 10 bases from J, with 13 bases in between. The germline gives CDR1 MNHEY, CDR2 SVGAGI. CDR3: CASSYSVGSGSPLHF. DNA for the CDR3: TGTGCCAGCAGTTACTCGGTAGGGAGCGGCTCACCCCTCCACTTT.

The CDR3 sequence: CASSPKEGGVEQFF. CDR3 coding DNA: TGTGCCAGCAGTCCTAAGGAGGGCGGGGTTGAGCAGTTCTTC. V gene TRBV27 combines with J gene TRBJ2-1, with TRBD2 as a possible D gene (6 bases). CDR3 length: 14 residues. Germline CDR1 is MNHEY and CDR2 is SMNVEV (reference sequence). V lost 5 bases and J lost 9, with 17 bases in between.

V gene TRBV29-1 combines with J gene TRBJ2-7; TRBD1 matches 8 bases. The CDR3 consists of 13 residues. Germline CDR1 is SQVTM and CDR2 is ANQGSEA. V shed 6 bases, J shed 1 base, and the junction held 5 bases outside the gene matches. Written as DNA, the CDR3 is TGCAGCGTAACAGGGGGAGCATCCTACGAGCAGTACTTC. Translating gives CSVTGGASYEQYF.

This sequence joins TRBV10-3 and TRBJ1-1; TRBD1 is a possible D gene (5 bases). This CDR3 has 14 residues. V dropped 3 bases and J dropped 1 base, with 9 bases sitting between them. Germline V CDR1 and CDR2: ENHRY, SYGVKD. The CDR3 region has the DNA TGTGCCATCAGTGAATCCACAGGGAACACTGAAGCTTTCTTT. Encoded protein: CAISESTGNTEAFF.

A remark on this clone: Different DNA sequences within this sample yield the same CDR3. The chain uses TRBV6-5 and TRBJ1-5; tentatively, D is TRBD1 (6 bases). Germline V lookup: CDR1 MNHEY, CDR2 SVGAGI. CDR3 length equals 13 residues. V lost 2 bases to trimming and J lost 6 bases, with 8 bases between them. For the CDR3, the DNA is TGTGCCAGCAGTTACGGAGGGGGTCAGCCCCAGCATTTT. This sequence encodes CASSYGGGQPQHF.

This chain uses TRBV6-5 with TRBJ2-7; TRBD1 matches at 8 bases. CDR1 and CDR2 (germline): MNHEY, SVGAGI. CDR3 size: 11 residues. With V trimmed by 10 bases and J by 5 bases, 4 bases remained unmatched. CDR3 sequence: CATKTGDEQYF. The CDR3 DNA follows: TGTGCCACCAAGACAGGGGACGAGCAGTACTTC.

The V gene is TRBV6-2 or TRBV6-3, the J gene TRBJ2-7; no firm D call. Germline V gene lookup returns CDR1 MNHEY and CDR2 SVGEGT. Trimming removed 8 bases from V and 8 bases from J, with 13 bases in between. There are 11 residues in the CDR3. This CDR3 is CASRSGHQQYF. CDR3 nucleotides: TGTGCCAGCCGTTCAGGCCACCAGCAGTACTTC.

Concerning this clone: Other DNA sequences in this specimen translate into the identical CDR3. This rearrangement joins TRBV7-3 to TRBJ2-7, with D tentatively TRBD1 (6 bases). With 3 bases removed from V and 1 base from J, the gap between germline ends came to 7 bases. The CDR3 runs to 13 residues. The germline gives CDR1 SGHTA, CDR2 FQGTGA. The CDR3 region is CASSFGQSYEQYF. CDR3 nucleotides: TGTGCCAGCAGCTTCGGACAGTCCTACGAGCAGTACTTC. The entire variable domain, with the rest obtained from reference TRBV7-3 and TRBJ2-7, is as follows: GAGVSQTPSNKVTEKGKYVELRCDPISGHTALYWYRQSLGQGPEFLIYFQGTGAADDSGLPNDRFFAVRPEGSVSTLKIQRTERGDSAVYLCASSFGQSYEQYFGPGTRLTVT.

The chain carries TRBV2 and TRBJ2-7; D is unresolved. Per germline, CDR1 SNHLY and CDR2 FYNNEI. CDR3 length: 13 residues. V dropped 4 bases and J dropped 3 bases, with 10 bases sitting between them. CDR3 loop: CASSGDSLYEQYF. DNA of the CDR3: TGTGCCAGCAGTGGAGATTCCCTCTACGAGCAGTACTTC.

The CDR3 DNA is TGTGCCAGCAGTTACAAACAGGGACAGGGGTTGGCAGATACGCAGTATTTT. Translating gives CASSYKQGQGLADTQYF. The chain carries TRBV6-2 or TRBV6-3 and TRBJ2-3; TRBD1 aligns across 10 bases. The germline V gene has CDR1 MNHEY and CDR2 SVGEGT. The CDR3 consists of 17 residues. Trimming took 2 bases from V and 4 from J; bases not matched to a gene: 9.

This sequence joins TRBV3-1 (or the pseudogene TRBV3-2) and TRBJ2-1; D is uncertain. CDR3 length: 13 residues. Germline CDR1 and CDR2: LGHDT and YNNKEL (reference sequence). V was cut by 4 bases and J by 3 bases, with 7 bases left in between. DNA of the CDR3: TGTGCCAGCAGCCTTGAGAGCTACAATGAGCAGTTCTTC. It specifies CASSLESYNEQFF.

This chain links TRBV15 with TRBJ2-7; D call uncertain. This CDR3 is 12 amino acids long. Germline V CDR1 and CDR2: LNHNV, YYDKDF (reference sequence). The V gene lost 8 bases and the J gene lost 3 bases, with 11 bases spanning the gap. The CDR3 nucleotides read TGTGCCACCGGGGAAGGAGACTACGAGCAGTACTTC. Its protein is CATGEGDYEQYF. The complete variable domain, with remaining parts taken from reference TRBV15 and TRBJ2-7, reads DAMVIQNPRYQVTQFGKPVTLSCSQTLNHNVMYWYQQKSSQAPKLLFHYYDKDFNNEADTPDNFQSRRPNTSFCFLDIRSPGLGDTAMYLCATGEGDYEQYFGPGTRLTVT.

V and J are TRBV19 and TRBJ2-3, with 10 positions matching TRBD2. The CDR3 has 14 residues. From germline, CDR1 is LNHDA and CDR2 SQIVND (reference sequence). The V gene end was trimmed by 8 bases and the J gene end by 1 base; junction bases not matched to a gene: 3. The CDR3 DNA sequence: TGTGCCAGTGTAGCGGGGGGCCGCACAGATACGCAGTATTTT. This gives the protein CASVAGGRTDTQYF.

This chain uses TRBV7-8 with TRBJ1-4; D might be TRBD1 (6 bases). CDR3 length equals 14 residues. In germline, CDR1 is SGHVS, CDR2 FQNEAQ. The V gene lost 3 bases and the J gene lost 7 bases, with 12 bases spanning the gap. The chain's CDR3 is CASSLQGRAEKLFF. The CDR3, as DNA: TGTGCCAGCAGCTTGCAGGGGAGGGCTGAAAAACTGTTTTTT.

This chain links TRBV10-3 with TRBJ2-5, with TRBD1 as a possible D gene (5 bases). The CDR3 has 14 residues. V shed 0 bases and J shed 2 bases, with 7 bases lying between them. Germline V lookup: CDR1 ENHRY, CDR2 SYGVKD. The CDR3 is CAISESRGQETQYF. The CDR3 region has the DNA TGTGCCATCAGTGAGTCAAGGGGTCAAGAGACCCAGTACTTC.

The CDR3 spells CASSPEVDTQYF. The CDR3 DNA follows: TGTGCCAGCAGCCCCGAGGTAGATACGCAGTATTTT. This sequence joins TRBV7-2 and TRBJ2-3; no reliable D call. Germline V gives CDR1 SGHTA, CDR2 FQGNSA. Trimming took off 5 bases at V and 5 bases at J, with 8 bases between the two ends. The CDR3 length is 12 residues. Filled out from reference TRBV7-2 and TRBJ2-3, the complete variable domain reads GAGVSQSPSNKVTEKGKDVELRCDPISGHTALYWYRQSLGQGLEFLIYFQGNSAPDKSGLPSDRFSAERTGGSVSTLTIQRTQQEDSAVYLCASSPEVDTQYFGPGTRLTVL.

The J gene is TRBJ2-3, the V gene TRBV5-4; TRBD2 agrees at 12 bases. After removal of 0 bases from V and 0 bases from J, the junction contained 5 bases not matched to a gene. Germline CDR1 and CDR2: SGHNT and YYREEE (reference sequence). This CDR3 comprises 18 residues. CDR3 sequence reads: CASSLGLAGGLSTDTQYF. The CDR3 region has the DNA TGTGCCAGCAGCTTGGGTCTAGCGGGGGGGCTTAGCACAGATACGCAGTATTTT.

The genes are TRBV6-6 and TRBJ2-7; 9 nucleotides agree with TRBD1. Germline assignment: CDR1 MNHNY and CDR2 SVGAGI (reference sequence). This CDR3 is 16 amino acids long. Trimming at V came to 4 bases and at J to 6 bases, leaving 13 bases not matched to a gene. The CDR3 sequence is CASSWGRTGVIGEQYF. CDR3 coding DNA: TGTGCCAGCAGTTGGGGTCGGACAGGGGTAATAGGCGAGCAGTACTTC.

CDR3 sequence: CASSLNRGESPLHF. CDR3 sequence (DNA): TGTGCCAGCAGCCTCAATAGAGGGGAATCACCCCTCCACTTT. The gene calls are TRBV3-1 (or the pseudogene TRBV3-2) and TRBJ1-6; D is possibly TRBD1 (5 bases). Germline CDR1 reads LGHDT; CDR2 reads YNNKEL (reference sequence). V lost 4 bases to trimming and J lost 10 bases, with 14 bases between them. The CDR3 is made up of 14 amino acids.

The V gene is TRBV25-1, the J gene TRBJ2-2, with D perhaps assigned TRBD1 or TRBD2 (5 bases each). The V end was cut by 7 bases, the J end by 4 bases, with 10 bases between. The length of the CDR3 is 13 residues. Germline CDR1 MGHDK, CDR2 SYGVNS. CDR3 DNA: TGTGCCAGCATTAAGGGACCCACCGGGGAGCTGTTTTTT. Its protein product is CASIKGPTGELFF.

The chain carries TRBV5-8 and TRBJ2-7; possibly TRBD1 or TRBD2 for D (5 bases each). This CDR3 contains 15 residues. Germline assignment: CDR1 SGHTS and CDR2 YDEGEE. V shed 6 bases and J shed 0 bases, with 16 bases lying between them. The CDR3 DNA reads as TGTGCCAGCATCCCTCCGGGGCCTCGCTCCTACGAGCAGTACTTC. Translation: CASIPPGPRSYEQYF.

The chain carries TRBV6-1 and TRBJ2-7; D uncertain. The germline gives CDR1 MNHNS, CDR2 SASEGT. V was pared by 1 base and J by 4 bases, with 14 bases between. The CDR3 contains 15 residues. CDR3 nucleotide sequence: TGTGCCAGCAGTGAAGGACTGGGCGGTACGTACGAGCAGTACTTC. Residues: CASSEGLGGTYEQYF.

This clone showed up just once. V and J are TRBV15 and TRBJ2-3; D gene uncertain. Per the germline V gene, CDR1 is LNHNV and CDR2 is YYDKDF (reference sequence). The V end lost 1 base, the J end lost 3 bases, and 5 bases lay between the germline ends. The CDR3 consists of 13 residues. CDR3 nucleotides: TGTGCCACCAGCAGAGGAAGGACAGATACGCAGTATTTT. It encodes CATSRGRTDTQYF.

The chain is built from TRBV12-5 and TRBJ1-1, with D hard to call. Germline V CDR1 and CDR2: LGHNT, FRNRAP. V dropped 3 bases and J dropped 7 bases, with 9 bases sitting between them. The CDR3 has 12 residues. CDR3 DNA sequence: TGTGCTAGTGGTTTAGGAGAGGTTGAAGCTTTCTTT. Residues: CASGLGEVEAFF.

The V and J genes are TRBV6-6 and TRBJ1-1; D ambiguous. The V gene's germline CDR1 is MNHNY and CDR2 SVGAGI (reference sequence). The CDR3 totals 13 residues. Deletions cut 2 bases from V and 6 bases from J, with 10 bases between. CDR3 residues: CASSYAEAAEAFF. The CDR3 DNA reads as TGTGCCAGCAGTTACGCGGAAGCCGCTGAAGCTTTCTTT.

This clone was picked up one time. The chain joins TRBV15 to TRBJ2-1; D unclear. CDR1 is LNHNV and CDR2 is YYDKDF in the germline V gene (reference sequence). The CDR3 length is 14 residues. V was pared by 6 bases and J by 6 bases, with 15 bases between. The CDR3 bases are TGTGCCACCAGTCCTGCGAGCCCGGGCAATGAGCAGTTCTTC. Its translation: CATSPASPGNEQFF.

V and J are TRBV30 and TRBJ2-4; D is unclear. CDR1 and CDR2 from the germline V gene are GTSNPN and SVGIG (reference sequence). Trimming cost V 4 bases and J 0 bases, with 7 bases left between them. The CDR3 spans 13 residues. The CDR3: CAWTAIAKNIQYF. As DNA, the CDR3 is TGTGCCTGGACGGCCATAGCCAAAAACATTCAGTACTTC.